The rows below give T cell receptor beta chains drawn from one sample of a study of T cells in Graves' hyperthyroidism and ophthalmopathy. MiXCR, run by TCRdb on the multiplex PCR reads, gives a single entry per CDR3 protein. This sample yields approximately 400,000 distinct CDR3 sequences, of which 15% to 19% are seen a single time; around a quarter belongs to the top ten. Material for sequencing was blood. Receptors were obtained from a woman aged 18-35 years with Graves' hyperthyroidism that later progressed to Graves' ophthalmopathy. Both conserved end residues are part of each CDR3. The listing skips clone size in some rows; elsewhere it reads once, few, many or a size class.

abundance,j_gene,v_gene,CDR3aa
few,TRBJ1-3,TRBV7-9,CASSFGQGALRNTIYF
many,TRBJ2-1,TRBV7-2,CASSLRTSWASYNEQFF
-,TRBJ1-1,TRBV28,CASSQGTGSTEAFF
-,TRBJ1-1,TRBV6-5,CASSYGVQGGTEAFF
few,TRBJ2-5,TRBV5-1,CASSPLVWDRAQETQYF
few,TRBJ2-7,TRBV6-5,CASSYSRGQTYEQYF
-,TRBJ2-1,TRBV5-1,CASSFGTDYNEPQFF
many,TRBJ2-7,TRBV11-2,CASSSGLAGAYEQYF
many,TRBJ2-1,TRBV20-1,CSATDGTSWGQFF
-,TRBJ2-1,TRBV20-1,CSATPGGGNEQFF
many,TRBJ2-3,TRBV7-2,CASSSQWEGMTDTQYF
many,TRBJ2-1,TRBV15,CATSRDWGETQFF
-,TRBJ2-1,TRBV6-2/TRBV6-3,CASTSLAGVGNEQFF
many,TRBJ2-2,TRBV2,CASRRTSGNTGELFF
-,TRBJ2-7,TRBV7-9,CASSPVDRVDGQYF
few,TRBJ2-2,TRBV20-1,CSAREAGDHGELFF
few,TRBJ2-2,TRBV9,CASRNRQNTGELFF
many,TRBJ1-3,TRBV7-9,CASSTVPGNTIYF